The source of this TCR beta chain is a study of T cell repertoires in cytomegalovirus infection. TCRdb recomputed calls from the reads with MiXCR, one row per CDR3 protein. The table includes fewer than 350,000 distinct CDR3 sequences, 25% to 30% detected once. Germline V CDR1 and CDR2: LNHDA, SQIVND (reference sequence). V shed 4 bases, J shed 3 bases, and the junction held 7 bases outside the gene matches. There are 15 residues in the CDR3. With regard to this clonotype: Its antigen is undetermined.

The TCR was taken from a human donor in good health (CMV status not recorded). Some clones in this sample may be carry-over from other donors' samples. The sequenced sample was cultured PBMCs, obtained from culture after CMV antigen stimulation. The rearrangement joins TRBV19 to TRBJ2-3, with TRBD2 identical over 7 bases. The CDR3 bases are TGTGCCAGTAGTACGAAAGCGGGGAGGACAGATACGCAGTATTTT. It translates to CASSTKAGRTDTQYF.